Reported below is one T cell receptor (beta chain). Its cognate antigen is unknown. Libraries were prepared by immunoSEQ multiplex PCR; TCRdb keeps only in-frame clonotypes and omits some of them. Of some 96,000 clones in the sample, over 90% are singletons; the top ten hold under 2%. This record belongs to a study of T cell responses to AZD1222 COVID-19 vaccine. General study points: AZD1222 recipients seropositive at baseline numbered only 6 or 7. None of the repertoires were sampled until the peak T cell response had passed.

CDR1 and CDR2 from the germline V gene are SGHTA and FQGTGA. V lost 1 base and J 3 bases, leaving 16 bases between the germline ends. This CDR3 region has 16 residues. Sequencing was performed on peripheral blood, taken on day 0 of AZD1222 vaccination. V is TRBV7-3 and J is TRBJ2-7, with D perhaps TRBD2 (7 bases). The sequence derives from an adult in good health. For the CDR3, the DNA is TGTGCCAGCAGCTTAATAGGGGGGGACAACTTCTACGAGCAGTACTTC. It yields the protein CASSLIGGDNFYEQYF.